The clone carrying this TCR beta chain was seen a few times. With 2 bases removed from V and 2 bases from J, the gap between germline ends came to 11 bases. The CDR3 contains 15 residues. CDR1 is SNHLY and CDR2 is FYNNEI in the germline V gene. The data were obtained in a study of technical replicates of blood from a few donors. Profiled with immunoSEQ multiplex PCR; TCRdb holds only in-frame clones, not every one. In the table there are 55,000 to 70,000 clones, 86% of which are singletons. This chain connects TRBV2 to TRBJ2-3; D might be TRBD2 (6 bases). Sequenced input: PBMCs. The clonotype originates from a human donor in good health. Some clones in this sample may be carry-over from other donors' samples. The CDR3 region is CASSESGTPTDTQYF. The CDR3, as DNA: TGTGCCAGCAGTGAATCCGGGACTCCCACAGATACGCAGTATTTT.